What follows are 2 T cell receptor beta chains derived from one specimen sequenced in a study of resident and recirculating memory T cells in vitiligo. Assay: immunoSEQ multiplex PCR; the TCRdb copy retains only in-frame clones and omits some. Of fewer than 85,000 clones in the sample, about 92% are singletons; the top ten hold more than 4.5%. The sample taken for sequencing was blood. The source of these receptors is a male donor with vitiligo.

The chain links TRBV11-3 to TRBJ2-7, with a weak D call TRBD1 (5 bases). The germline V and J ends were trimmed by 5 bases and 2 bases, with 10 bases remaining between them. This CDR3 is built from 13 residues. Looked up from germline, CDR1 is SGHNT and CDR2 is YENEEA. The CDR3 region is CASSLDRPYEQYF. CDR3 DNA: TGTGCCAGCAGCCTTGACAGACCCTACGAGCAGTACTTC.

V gene TRBV7-2 combines with J gene TRBJ2-1; 11 nucleotides match TRBD2. The CDR3 consists of 16 residues. Per germline, CDR1 SGHTA and CDR2 FQGNSA. V gave up 4 bases and J gave up 5 bases; unmatched junction bases: 7. CDR3 protein: CASSSVGLAANNEQFF. CDR3 nucleotides: TGTGCCAGCAGCTCCGTGGGACTAGCGGCAAACAATGAGCAGTTCTTC.